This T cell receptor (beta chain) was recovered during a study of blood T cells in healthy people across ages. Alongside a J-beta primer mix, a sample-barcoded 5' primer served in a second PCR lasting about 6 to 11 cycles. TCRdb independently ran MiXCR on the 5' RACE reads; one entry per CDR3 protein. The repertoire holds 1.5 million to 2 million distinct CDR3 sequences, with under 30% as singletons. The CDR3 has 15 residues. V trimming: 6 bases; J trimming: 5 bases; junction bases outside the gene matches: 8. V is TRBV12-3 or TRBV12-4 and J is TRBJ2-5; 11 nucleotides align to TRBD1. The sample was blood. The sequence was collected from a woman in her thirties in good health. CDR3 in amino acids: CASSRRTGGRETQYF. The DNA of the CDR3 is TGTGCCAGCAGCCGTAGGACAGGGGGCCGGGAGACCCAGTACTTC.